This T cell receptor (beta chain) is from a study of T cells after yellow fever vaccination. Study-level results: One caveat is that FACS-sorted repertoires could contain abundant clonotypes contaminating from the bulk population.

This clonotype was detected only once. Its antigen is currently unknown. A process of 5'RACE template switching, which added a universal primer site and UMIs, was used to make TCR cDNA. One entry per CDR3 protein, called by TCRdb with MiXCR from the 5' RACE reads. The data show a few hundred thousand distinct CDR3 sequences, about a sixth seen once. The CDR3 covers 14 residues. Trimming pared 7 bases from V and 1 base from J, leaving 9 bases between. Germline CDR1 reads KGHDR; CDR2 reads SFDVKD. This rearrangement joins TRBV24-1 to TRBJ2-2; D is unresolved. Sequencing was performed on PBMCs, taken less than 6 days after the first yellow fever vaccination. This sequence was found in a man aged 18 to 30 who received the YFV17D yellow fever vaccine. CDR3 residues: CATRGWGNTGELFF. In DNA, the CDR3 is TGTGCCACCAGAGGCTGGGGGAACACCGGGGAGCTGTTTTTT.